This T cell receptor beta chain was captured by sequencing in a study of blood T cell repertoires in COVID-19. The germline V gene has CDR1 SGDLS and CDR2 YYNGEE. The CDR3 consists of 16 residues. Trimming cost V 0 bases and J 1 base, with 11 bases left between them. The data were produced by immunoSEQ multiplex PCR, yet TCRdb's version contains in-frame clones alone and is incomplete. The sample has 90,000 to 120,000 clones; 88% are singletons. This clone was detected once. The sequence was collected from a man aged 50-60 years with active or convalescent COVID-19. Source material: peripheral blood. The V gene is TRBV9, the J gene TRBJ2-1; TRBD2 is a possible D gene (5 bases). DNA for the CDR3: TGTGCCAGCAGCGTAGCTCGAGGGAGTTCCTACAATGAGCAGTTCTTC. It specifies CASSVARGSSYNEQFF.